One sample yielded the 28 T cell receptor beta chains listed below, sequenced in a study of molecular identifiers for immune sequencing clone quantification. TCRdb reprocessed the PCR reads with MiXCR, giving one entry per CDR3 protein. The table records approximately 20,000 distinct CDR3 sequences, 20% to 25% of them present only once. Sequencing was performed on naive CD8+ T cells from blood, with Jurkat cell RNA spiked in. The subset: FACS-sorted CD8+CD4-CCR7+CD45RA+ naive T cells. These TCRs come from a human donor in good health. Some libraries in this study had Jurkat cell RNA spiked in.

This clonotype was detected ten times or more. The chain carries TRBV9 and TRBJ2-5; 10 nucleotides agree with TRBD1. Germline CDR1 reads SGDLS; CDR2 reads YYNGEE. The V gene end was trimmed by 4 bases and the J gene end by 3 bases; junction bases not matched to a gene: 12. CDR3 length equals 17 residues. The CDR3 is CASSPQEGQGREETQYF. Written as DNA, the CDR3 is TGTGCCAGCAGCCCACAGGAGGGACAGGGGCGTGAAGAGACCCAGTACTTC. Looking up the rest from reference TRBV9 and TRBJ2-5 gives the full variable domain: DSGVTQTPKHLITATGQRVTLRCSPRSGDLSVYWYQQSLDQGLQFLIQYYNGEERAKGNILERFSAQQFPDLHSELNLSSLELGDSALYFCASSPQEGQGREETQYFGPGTRLLVL.

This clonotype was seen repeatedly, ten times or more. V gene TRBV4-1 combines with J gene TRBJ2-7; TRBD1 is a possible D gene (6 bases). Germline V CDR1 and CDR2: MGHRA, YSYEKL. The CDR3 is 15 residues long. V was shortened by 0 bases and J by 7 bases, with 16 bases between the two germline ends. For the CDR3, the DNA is TGCGCCAGCAGCCAAGAGGGGGCGAGACCCTGGGAGCAGTACTTC. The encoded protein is CASSQEGARPWEQYF.

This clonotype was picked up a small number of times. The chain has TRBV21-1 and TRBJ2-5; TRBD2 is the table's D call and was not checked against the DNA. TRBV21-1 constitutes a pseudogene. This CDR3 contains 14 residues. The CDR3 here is CASSKEVGRETQYF. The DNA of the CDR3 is TGTGCCAGCAGCAAAGAGGTCGGGAGGGAGACCCAGTACTTC.

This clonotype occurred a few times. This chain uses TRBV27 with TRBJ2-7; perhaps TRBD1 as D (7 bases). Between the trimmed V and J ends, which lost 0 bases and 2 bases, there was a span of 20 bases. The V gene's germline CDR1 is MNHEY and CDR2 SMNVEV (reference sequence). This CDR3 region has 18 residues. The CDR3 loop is CASSLSRGSRDRAYEQYF. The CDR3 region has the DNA TGTGCCAGCAGTTTATCTCGGGGGTCTCGGGACAGAGCCTACGAGCAGTACTTC.

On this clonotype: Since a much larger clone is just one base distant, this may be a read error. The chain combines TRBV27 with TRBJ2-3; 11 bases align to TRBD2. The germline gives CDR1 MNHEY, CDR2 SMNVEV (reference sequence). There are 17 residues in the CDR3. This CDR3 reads CASSIAGGPLITNTQYF. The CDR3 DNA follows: TGTGCCAGCAGTATAGCGGGAGGGCCGTTGATCACAAATACGCAGTATTTT.

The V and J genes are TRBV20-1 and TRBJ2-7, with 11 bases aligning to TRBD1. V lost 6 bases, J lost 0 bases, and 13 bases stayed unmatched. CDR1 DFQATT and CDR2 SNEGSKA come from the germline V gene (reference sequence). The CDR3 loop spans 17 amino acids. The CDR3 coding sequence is TGCAGTGCGGGGTGGGACAGGGGGACAGAAAACTCCTACGAGCAGTACTTC. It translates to CSAGWDRGTENSYEQYF.

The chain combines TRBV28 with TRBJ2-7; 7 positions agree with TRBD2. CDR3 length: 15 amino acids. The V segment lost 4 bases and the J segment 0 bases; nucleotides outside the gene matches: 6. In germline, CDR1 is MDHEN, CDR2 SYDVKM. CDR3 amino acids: CASSSQREPSYEQYF. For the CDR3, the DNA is TGTGCCAGCAGTTCTCAGCGGGAACCCTCCTACGAGCAGTACTTC.

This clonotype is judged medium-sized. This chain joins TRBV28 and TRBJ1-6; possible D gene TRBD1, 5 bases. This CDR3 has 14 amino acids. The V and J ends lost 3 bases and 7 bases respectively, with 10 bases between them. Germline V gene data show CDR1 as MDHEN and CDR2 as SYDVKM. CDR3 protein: CASSFQGRNSPLHF. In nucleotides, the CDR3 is TGTGCCAGCAGTTTCCAGGGCCGGAATTCACCCCTCCACTTT.

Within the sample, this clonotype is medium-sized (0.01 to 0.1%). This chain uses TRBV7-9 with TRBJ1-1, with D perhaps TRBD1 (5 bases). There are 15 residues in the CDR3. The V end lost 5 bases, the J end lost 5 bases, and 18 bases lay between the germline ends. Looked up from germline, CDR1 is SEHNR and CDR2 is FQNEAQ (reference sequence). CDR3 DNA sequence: TGTGCCAGCAGCATCCTCGGGGACCGGCGAACTGAAGCTTTCTTT. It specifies CASSILGDRRTEAFF.

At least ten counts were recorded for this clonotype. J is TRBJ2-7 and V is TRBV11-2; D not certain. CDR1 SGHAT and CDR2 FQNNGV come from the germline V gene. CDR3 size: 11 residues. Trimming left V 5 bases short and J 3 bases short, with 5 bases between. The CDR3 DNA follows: TGTGCCAGCAGCCCAAACTACGAGCAGTACTTC. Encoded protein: CASSPNYEQYF.

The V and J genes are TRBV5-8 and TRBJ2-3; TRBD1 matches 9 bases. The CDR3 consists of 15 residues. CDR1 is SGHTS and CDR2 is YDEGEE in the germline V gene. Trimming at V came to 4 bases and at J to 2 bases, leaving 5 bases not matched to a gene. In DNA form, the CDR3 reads TGTGCCAGCAGCCCGACAGGGGGGGACACAGATACGCAGTATTTT. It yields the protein CASSPTGGDTDTQYF.

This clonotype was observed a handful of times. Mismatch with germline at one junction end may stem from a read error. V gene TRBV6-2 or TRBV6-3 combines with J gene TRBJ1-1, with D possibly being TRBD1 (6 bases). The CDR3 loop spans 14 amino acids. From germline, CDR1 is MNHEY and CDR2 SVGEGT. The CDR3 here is CASSYSNRDTEAFF. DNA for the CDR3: TGTGCCAGCAGTTACTCGAACCGGGACACAGAAGCTTTCTTT.

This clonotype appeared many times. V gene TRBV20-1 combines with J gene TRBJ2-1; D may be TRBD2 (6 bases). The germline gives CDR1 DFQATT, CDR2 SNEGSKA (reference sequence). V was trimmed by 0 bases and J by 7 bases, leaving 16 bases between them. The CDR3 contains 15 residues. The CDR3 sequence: CSARDRMGLENEQFF. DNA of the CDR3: TGCAGTGCTAGAGATCGCATGGGACTCGAGAATGAGCAGTTCTTC.

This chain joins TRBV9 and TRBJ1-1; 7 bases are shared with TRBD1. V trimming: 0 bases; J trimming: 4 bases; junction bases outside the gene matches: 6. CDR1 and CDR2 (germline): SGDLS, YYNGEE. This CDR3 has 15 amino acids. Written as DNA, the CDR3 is TGTGCCAGCAGCGTAGCAGGGGGGGTTGGCACTGAAGCTTTCTTT. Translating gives CASSVAGGVGTEAFF.

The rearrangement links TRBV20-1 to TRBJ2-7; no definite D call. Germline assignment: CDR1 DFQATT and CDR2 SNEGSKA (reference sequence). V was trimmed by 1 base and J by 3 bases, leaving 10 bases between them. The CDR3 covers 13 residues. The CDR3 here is CSARGLLDYEQYF. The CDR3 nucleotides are TGCAGTGCTAGAGGTCTACTGGACTACGAGCAGTACTTC.

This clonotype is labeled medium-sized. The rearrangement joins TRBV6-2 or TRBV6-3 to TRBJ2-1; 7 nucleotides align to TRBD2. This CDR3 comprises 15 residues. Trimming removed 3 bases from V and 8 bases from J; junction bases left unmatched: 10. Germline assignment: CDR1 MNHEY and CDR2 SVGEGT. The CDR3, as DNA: TGTGCCAGCAGTTATAGCTGGGGACGGGGGGATGAGCAGTTCTTC. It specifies CASSYSWGRGDEQFF.

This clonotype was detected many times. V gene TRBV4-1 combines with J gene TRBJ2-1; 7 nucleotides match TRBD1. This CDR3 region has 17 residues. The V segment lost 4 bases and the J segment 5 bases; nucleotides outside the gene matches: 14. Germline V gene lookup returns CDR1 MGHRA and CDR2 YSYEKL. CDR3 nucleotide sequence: TGCGCCAGCAGCCCCCCCCGGGGCAGGGACAGCCACAATGAGCAGTTCTTC. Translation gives CASSPPRGRDSHNEQFF.

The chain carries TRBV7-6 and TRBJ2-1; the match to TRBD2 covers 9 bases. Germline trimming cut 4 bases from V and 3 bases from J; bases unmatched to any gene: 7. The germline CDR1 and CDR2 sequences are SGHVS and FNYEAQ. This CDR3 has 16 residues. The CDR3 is CASSSREGPRYNEQFF. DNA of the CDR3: TGTGCCAGCAGCTCGCGGGAGGGCCCTCGCTACAATGAGCAGTTCTTC.

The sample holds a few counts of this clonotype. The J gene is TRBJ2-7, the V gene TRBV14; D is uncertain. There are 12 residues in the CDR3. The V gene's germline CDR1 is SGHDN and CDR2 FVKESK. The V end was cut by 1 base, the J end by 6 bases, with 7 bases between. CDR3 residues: CASSQVYGEQYF. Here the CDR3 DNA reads TGTGCCAGCAGCCAAGTCTATGGCGAGCAGTACTTC. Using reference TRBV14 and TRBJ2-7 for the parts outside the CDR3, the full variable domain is EAGVTQFPSHSVIEKGQTVTLRCDPISGHDNLYWYRRVMGKEIKFLLHFVKESKQDESGMPNNRFLAERTGGTYSTLKVQPAELEDSGVYFCASSQVYGEQYFGPGTRLTVT.

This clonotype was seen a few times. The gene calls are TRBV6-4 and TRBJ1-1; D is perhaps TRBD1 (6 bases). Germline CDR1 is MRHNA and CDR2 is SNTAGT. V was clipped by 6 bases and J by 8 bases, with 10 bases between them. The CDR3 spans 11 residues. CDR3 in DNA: TGTGCCAGCAGACAGGGTTCCGAAGCTTTCTTT. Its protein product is CASRQGSEAFF.

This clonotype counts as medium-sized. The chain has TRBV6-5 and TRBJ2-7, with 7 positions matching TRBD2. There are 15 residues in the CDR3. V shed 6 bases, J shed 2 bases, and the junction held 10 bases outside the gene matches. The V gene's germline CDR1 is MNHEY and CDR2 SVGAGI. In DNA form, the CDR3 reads TGTGCCAGCAGACCACTAGCGAGCACTACCTACGAGCAGTACTTC. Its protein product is CASRPLASTTYEQYF.

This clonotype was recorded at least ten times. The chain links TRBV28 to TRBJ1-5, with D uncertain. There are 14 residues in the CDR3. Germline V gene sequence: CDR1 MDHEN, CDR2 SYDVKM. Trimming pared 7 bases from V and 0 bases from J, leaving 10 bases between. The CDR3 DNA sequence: TGTGCCAGCACCGGACCCTTTAGCAATCAGCCCCAGCATTTT. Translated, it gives CASTGPFSNQPQHF.

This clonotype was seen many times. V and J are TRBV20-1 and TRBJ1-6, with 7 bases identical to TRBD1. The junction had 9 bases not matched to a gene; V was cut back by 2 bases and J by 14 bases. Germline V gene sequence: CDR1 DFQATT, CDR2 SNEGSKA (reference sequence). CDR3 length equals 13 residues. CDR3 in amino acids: CSARPGTDITLHF. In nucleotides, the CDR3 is TGCAGTGCTAGACCAGGGACAGACATCACCCTCCACTTT.

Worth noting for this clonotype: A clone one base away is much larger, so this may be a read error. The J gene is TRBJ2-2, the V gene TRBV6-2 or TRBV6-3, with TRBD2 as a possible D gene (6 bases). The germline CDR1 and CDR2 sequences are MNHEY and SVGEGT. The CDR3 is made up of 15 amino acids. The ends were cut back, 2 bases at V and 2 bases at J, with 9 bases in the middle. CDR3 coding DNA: TGTGCCAGCAGTTACGGGCGGGACAACACCGGGGAGCTGTTTTTT. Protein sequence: CASSYGRDNTGELFF.

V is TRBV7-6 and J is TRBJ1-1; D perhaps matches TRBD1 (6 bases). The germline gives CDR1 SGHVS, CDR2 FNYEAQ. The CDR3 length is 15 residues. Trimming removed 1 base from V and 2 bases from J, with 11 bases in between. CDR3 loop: CASSLVGGLNTEAFF. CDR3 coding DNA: TGTGCCAGCAGCTTAGTGGGGGGGCTTAACACTGAAGCTTTCTTT. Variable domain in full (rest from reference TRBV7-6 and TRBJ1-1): GAGVSQSPRYKVTKRGQDVALRCDPISGHVSLYWYRQALGQGPEFLTYFNYEAQQDKSGLPNDRFSAERPEGSISTLTIQRTEQRDSAMYRCASSLVGGLNTEAFFGQGTRLTVV.

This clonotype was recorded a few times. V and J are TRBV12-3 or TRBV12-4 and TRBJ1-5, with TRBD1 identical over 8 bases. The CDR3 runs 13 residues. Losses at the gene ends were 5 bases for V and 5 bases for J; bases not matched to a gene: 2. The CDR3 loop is CASSQGADQPQHF. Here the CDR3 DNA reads TGTGCCAGCAGTCAGGGGGCGGATCAGCCCCAGCATTTT.

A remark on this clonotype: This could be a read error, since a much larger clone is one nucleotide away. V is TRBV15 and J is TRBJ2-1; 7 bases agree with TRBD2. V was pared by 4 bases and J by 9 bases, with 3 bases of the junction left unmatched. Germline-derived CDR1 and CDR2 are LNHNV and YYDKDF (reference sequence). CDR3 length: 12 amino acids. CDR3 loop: CATSMGGSEQFF. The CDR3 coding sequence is TGTGCCACCAGCATGGGAGGGAGTGAGCAGTTCTTC.

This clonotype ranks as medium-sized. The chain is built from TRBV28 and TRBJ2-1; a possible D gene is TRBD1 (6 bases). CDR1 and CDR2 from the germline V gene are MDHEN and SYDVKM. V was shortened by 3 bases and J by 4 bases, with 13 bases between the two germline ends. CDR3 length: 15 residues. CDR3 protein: CASSFSGVSYNEQFF. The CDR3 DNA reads TGTGCCAGCAGTTTTTCAGGGGTTTCGTACAATGAGCAGTTCTTC.